Here is one TCR beta chain with its context. The V gene's germline CDR1 is MGHRA and CDR2 YSYEKL. Trimming removed 5 bases from V and 5 bases from J, with 15 bases in between. This CDR3 is built from 14 residues. The sample is drawn from a study of blood T cell repertoires in COVID-19. Study-level background: Acute and convalescent COVID-19 samples came from the United States, Italy and Spain. From T cells, B-cell-depleted T cells, or PBMCs came the material, which was cDNA or gDNA.

How the authors handled the data: The authors estimated nucleated cell counts from reference gene primer amplification. The method was immunoSEQ multiplex PCR; TCRdb's version includes in-frame clones alone and lacks a portion of them. The V and J calls and clone size come from that table; D and trimming were worked out from the DNA. The sample includes roughly 410,000 clones, roughly 86% of them seen just once. It was during active infection that Seattle patients were enrolled and then longitudinally followed. The sequenced sample consisted of peripheral blood. This sequence originates from a woman aged 60-75 years with COVID-19, enrolled during active disease. This chain connects TRBV4-1 to TRBJ2-5, with unresolved D. CDR3 amino acids: CASSVGWWAETQYF. DNA of the CDR3: TGCGCCAGCAGCGTCGGTTGGTGGGCGGAGACCCAGTACTTC.